The 11 T cell receptor beta chains given below trace back to one sample, sequenced in a study of Tregs in tolerant kidney transplant recipients. The method was immunoSEQ multiplex PCR; TCRdb's version includes in-frame clones alone and lacks a portion of them. The sample lists under 90,000 clones, roughly 91% occurring once. The nonmyeloablative bone marrow transplants came from related graft donors, with transient mixed chimerism. The sequencing used CD4+ T cells from blood (PBMCs), collected 24 months after the transplant. The receptors derive from a human patient who received a combined kidney and bone marrow transplant. The T cells may come from the graft donor.

The chain uses TRBV5-4 and TRBJ2-5; TRBD2 agrees at 7 bases. The ends lost 4 bases at V and 0 bases at J; junction bases unmatched: 3. Germline CDR1 is SGHNT and CDR2 is YYREEE (reference sequence). This CDR3 is 14 amino acids long. CDR3 protein: CASSLGGYQETQYF. The CDR3 DNA reads TGTGCCAGCAGCCTCGGGGGGTACCAAGAGACCCAGTACTTC.

This rearrangement joins TRBV5-1 to TRBJ2-5; D may be TRBD2 (5 bases). V lost 4 bases to trimming and J lost 2 bases, with 9 bases between them. The germline V gene encodes CDR1 SGHRS and CDR2 YFSETQ. The CDR3 contains 13 residues. The CDR3 protein is CASSREGQETQYF. The CDR3 DNA sequence: TGCGCCAGCAGCCGGGAAGGGCAAGAGACCCAGTACTTC.

Comment on this clone: A junction end diverges from the germline sequence, so it may reflect a read error. In the same sample, other DNA sequences code for this CDR3. This chain links TRBV7-2 with TRBJ1-6; TRBD1 matches 7 bases. The germline V gene has CDR1 SGHTA and CDR2 FQGNSA. There are 15 residues in the CDR3. The CDR3 protein is CASNQATGSNSPLHF. The CDR3 DNA reads as TGTGCCAGCAACCAGGCGACAGGGAGCAATTCCCCCCTCCACTTT.

V and J are TRBV19 and TRBJ2-1; TRBD2 aligns across 13 bases. CDR1 is LNHDA and CDR2 is SQIVND in the germline V gene (reference sequence). The CDR3 is 14 residues long. V dropped 10 bases and J dropped 10; count of bases not matched to a gene: 10. CDR3 amino acids: CATSKGLAGREQFF. The CDR3 bases are TGTGCCACCTCTAAGGGACTAGCGGGAAGAGAGCAGTTCTTC. The full variable domain, with the rest looked up from reference TRBV19 and TRBJ2-1, is DGGITQSPKYLFRKEGQNVTLSCEQNLNHDAMYWYRQDPGQGLRLIYYSQIVNDFQKGDIAEGYSVSREKKESFPLTVTSAQKNPTAFYLCATSKGLAGREQFFGPGTRLTVL.

The table lists this clone with a count of one. This chain uses TRBV11-1 with TRBJ1-4; no definite D call. Trimming pared 5 bases from V and 4 bases from J, leaving 8 bases between. CDR1 is SGHAT, CDR2 FQDESV, per germline (reference sequence). CDR3 size: 13 residues. CDR3 protein: CASSRGYNEKLFF. The CDR3 DNA reads TGTGCCAGCAGCCGGGGATATAATGAAAAACTGTTTTTT.

This rearrangement joins TRBV5-1 to TRBJ2-5; 10 bases fit TRBD2. The CDR3 length is 15 residues. Looked up from germline, CDR1 is SGHRS and CDR2 is YFSETQ. The trim removed 4 bases at V and 4 bases at J, leaving 7 bases unmatched. The CDR3 DNA reads as TGCGCCAGCAGCGGCCCTAGCGGGGGAGGAGAGACCCAGTACTTC. This translates into CASSGPSGGGETQYF.

The rearrangement links TRBV14 to TRBJ2-1, with D perhaps matching TRBD1 (5 bases). This CDR3 spans 15 amino acids. Trimming took off 1 base at V and 3 bases at J, with 10 bases between the two ends. The germline V gene encodes CDR1 SGHDN and CDR2 FVKESK. CDR3 in amino acids: CASSQGQGYYNEQFF. The CDR3 nucleotides are TGTGCCAGCAGCCAAGGCCAGGGCTACTACAATGAGCAGTTCTTC.

Judged by abundance, this clone is medium-sized. V gene TRBV7-3 combines with J gene TRBJ2-3; the D gene is possibly TRBD1 (6 bases). There are 14 residues in the CDR3. Germline V gene sequence: CDR1 SGHTA, CDR2 FQGTGA. V dropped 2 bases and J dropped 5 bases, with 11 bases sitting between them. The CDR3 sequence is CASSLGLDRDTQYF. CDR3 coding DNA: TGTGCCAGCAGCTTAGGATTGGACAGAGATACGCAGTATTTT.

The chain carries TRBV5-1 and TRBJ1-3, with 8 bases fitting TRBD1. The ends lost 3 bases at V and 1 base at J; junction bases unmatched: 3. Germline lookup yields CDR1 SGHRS and CDR2 YFSETQ. This CDR3 has 15 amino acids. In DNA form, the CDR3 reads TGCGCCAGCAGCTCCCGGACAGGGTCTGGAAACACCATATATTTT. Residues: CASSSRTGSGNTIYF.

Note on this clone: This sample also contains other DNA sequences that code for the same CDR3. CDR3 bases: TGTGCCAGCACTACCAGTAGCGGGAGCCTCAATGAGCAGTTCTTC. As protein: CASTTSSGSLNEQFF. The chain carries TRBV7-2 and TRBJ2-1, with 9 bases fitting TRBD2. CDR3 size: 15 residues. The germline V gene encodes CDR1 SGHTA and CDR2 FQGNSA. V shed 7 bases and J 6 bases; nucleotides not matched to a gene: 10.

This clone was recorded once. CDR3: CASSLNWLAGETGELFF. CDR3 coding DNA: TGTGCCAGCAGCTTAAACTGGCTAGCGGGAGAGACCGGGGAGCTGTTTTTT. This sequence joins TRBV7-3 and TRBJ2-2, with TRBD2 identical over 10 bases. V trimming: 1 base; J trimming: 5 bases; junction bases outside the gene matches: 7. The germline CDR1 and CDR2 sequences are SGHTA and FQGTGA. The CDR3 runs to 17 residues.